This T cell receptor beta chain was identified in a study of cytomegalovirus exposure and HLA in healthy donors. Primers included in the PCR were 60 Vbeta and 13 Jbeta primers. The data were produced by immunoSEQ multiplex PCR, yet TCRdb's version contains in-frame clones alone and is incomplete. The table has roughly 100,000 clones, around 81% seen once; the top ten hold around 3.6%. Regarding the study as a whole: Later analysis placed DRB1 highest and HLA-C lowest in TCR association rates, which differed by HLA locus. Reportedly, TCR beta sequences accurately predicted HLA-A and HLA-B alleles in most subjects. High sensitivity and specificity were reportedly achieved when the classifier diagnosed cytomegalovirus status. On later analysis, the bulk of CMV-associated TCR beta chains appeared to be HLA-restricted.

A note on this clone: Its antigen is undetermined.

V was pared by 0 bases and J by 1 base, with 2 bases of the junction left unmatched. The CDR3 contains 15 residues. Germline CDR1 reads MNHNY; CDR2 reads SVGAGI (reference sequence). What was sequenced was PBMCs. The chain couples TRBV6-6 to TRBJ1-1, with 7 bases matching TRBD1. This sequence originates from a female donor in good health and CMV-seropositive. CDR3 residues: CASSYSNRGNTEAFF. The CDR3 nucleotides read TGTGCCAGCAGTTACTCCAACAGGGGGAACACTGAAGCTTTCTTT.